A single sample is the source of the 24 T cell receptor beta chains below, sequenced in a study of cytomegalovirus exposure and HLA in healthy donors. PCR was performed using 60 Vbeta and 13 Jbeta primers. Sequencing used immunoSEQ multiplex PCR; TCRdb keeps in-frame clones, though not all of them. The data contain 180,000 or so clones, 65% to 85% of them singletons. Source material: PBMCs. The receptors stem from a girl aged 10 to 17 in good health and CMV-seropositive.

J is TRBJ2-1 and V is TRBV27; no clear D gene. The V gene's germline CDR1 is MNHEY and CDR2 SMNVEV (reference sequence). The CDR3 runs to 13 residues. Between the trimmed V and J ends, which lost 6 bases and 6 bases, there was a span of 12 bases. CDR3 nucleotides: TGTGCCAGCAGCCGGTGGTTCATCAATGAGCAGTTCTTC. It codes for CASSRWFINEQFF.

The chain combines TRBV27 with TRBJ2-1; 7 nucleotides align to TRBD1. This CDR3 region has 12 residues. Per germline, CDR1 MNHEY and CDR2 SMNVEV (reference sequence). Losses at the gene ends were 6 bases for V and 7 bases for J; bases not matched to a gene: 3. The CDR3 here is CASSKTGNEQFF. The CDR3 DNA reads as TGTGCCAGCAGCAAGACAGGGAATGAGCAGTTCTTC.

This clone was counted a single time. V is TRBV5-1 and J is TRBJ1-1; D not resolved. V lost 2 bases, J lost 1 base, and 6 bases lay in between. Germline-derived CDR1 and CDR2 are SGHRS and YFSETQ. The CDR3 length is 13 residues. The DNA of the CDR3 is TGCGCCAGCAGCTTCACAAGGAACACTGAAGCTTTCTTT. The encoded protein is CASSFTRNTEAFF. The full variable domain, with the rest looked up from reference TRBV5-1 and TRBJ1-1, is KAGVTQTPRYLIKTRGQQVTLSCSPISGHRSVSWYQQTPGQGLQFLFEYFSETQRNKGNFPGRFSGRQFSNSRSEMNVSTLELGDSALYLCASSFTRNTEAFFGQGTRLTVV.

The V gene is TRBV11-2, the J gene TRBJ2-2; 13 nucleotides match TRBD2. Germline-derived CDR1 and CDR2 are SGHAT and FQNNGV. The CDR3 totals 17 residues. V lost 5 bases and J lost 0; bases outside the gene matches: 3. This CDR3 is CASSRTSGRSNTGELFF. The CDR3 bases are TGTGCCAGCAGCAGGACTAGCGGGAGATCGAACACCGGGGAGCTGTTTTTT.

This chain links TRBV30 with TRBJ2-1; 10 positions agree with TRBD1. The V segment lost 5 bases and the J segment 14 bases; nucleotides outside the gene matches: 12. The CDR3 runs to 13 residues. Germline CDR1 reads GTSNPN; CDR2 reads SVGIG (reference sequence). CDR3 DNA sequence: TGTGCCTGGGACGCCGGGACAGGGGACGGGGAGTTCTTC. Its protein is CAWDAGTGDGEFF. Together with reference TRBV30 and TRBJ2-1, the CDR3 gives the full variable domain: SQTIHQWPATLVQPVGSPLSLECTVEGTSNPNLYWYRQAAGRGLQLLFYSVGIGQISSEVPQNLSASRPQDRQFILSSKKLLLSDSGFYLCAWDAGTGDGEFFGPGTRLTVL.

This rearrangement joins TRBV7-2 to TRBJ2-3; a weak D match, TRBD2 (5 bases). The CDR3 is 15 residues long. Trimming cost V 2 bases and J 0 bases, with 9 bases left between them. Germline V gene sequence: CDR1 SGHTA, CDR2 FQGNSA. In nucleotides, the CDR3 is TGTGCCAGCAGCTTATGGAGGACTAGCACAGATACGCAGTATTTT. Protein sequence: CASSLWRTSTDTQYF.

The V gene is TRBV27, the J gene TRBJ1-3; D is possibly TRBD1 (6 bases). The CDR3 covers 18 residues. Germline CDR1 and CDR2: MNHEY and SMNVEV (reference sequence). Trimming cost V 5 bases and J 0 bases, with 20 bases left between them. CDR3 protein: CASSPRGGGPSSGNTIYF. The CDR3 nucleotides read TGTGCCAGCAGTCCCCGCGGGGGGGGGCCAAGCTCTGGAAACACCATATATTTT.

The chain joins TRBV5-1 to TRBJ1-2, with a tentative D call TRBD1 (5 bases). V gave up 4 bases and J gave up 4 bases, with 11 bases separating them. The CDR3 covers 13 residues. Germline CDR1 and CDR2: SGHRS and YFSETQ. The CDR3 nucleotides read TGCGCCAGCAGCATTTCGGACATCTATGGCTACACCTTC. It codes for CASSISDIYGYTF.

A note on this clone: This sample also contains other DNA sequences that code for the same CDR3. This chain links TRBV2 with TRBJ2-7; the D gene is possibly TRBD2 (6 bases). V lost 6 bases and J 2 bases, leaving 17 bases between the germline ends. CDR1 SNHLY and CDR2 FYNNEI come from the germline V gene. This CDR3 comprises 15 residues. The CDR3 sequence: CASSGLSGRTYEQYF. In nucleotides, the CDR3 is TGTGCCAGCAGCGGTTTGAGCGGGCGTACCTACGAGCAGTACTTC.

The chain couples TRBV2 to TRBJ1-4, with D possibly matching TRBD1 (5 bases). Trimming shortened V by 7 bases and J by 8 bases, and 11 bases separated the two germline ends. The CDR3 totals 12 residues. CDR1 is SNHLY, CDR2 FYNNEI, per germline. This CDR3 reads CASKGGEEKLFF. CDR3 bases: TGTGCCAGCAAAGGAGGGGAGGAAAAACTGTTTTTT.

The V and J genes are TRBV15 and TRBJ2-1, with 12 bases lining up with TRBD2. This CDR3 spans 15 amino acids. V trimming: 0 bases; J trimming: 9 bases; junction bases outside the gene matches: 3. Per germline, CDR1 LNHNV and CDR2 YYDKDF (reference sequence). CDR3 residues: CATSRDSGLAGEQFF. As DNA, the CDR3 is TGTGCCACCAGCAGAGATTCGGGACTAGCGGGTGAGCAGTTCTTC.

The chain links TRBV7-2 to TRBJ2-1; tentative D call: TRBD1 (5 bases). The CDR3 has 15 residues. Trimming took 3 bases from V and 6 from J, leaving 15 bases between them. Looked up from germline, CDR1 is SGHTA and CDR2 is FQGNSA. CDR3 in DNA: TGTGCCAGCAGCTTGGGGCGGTATGGGGCCAATGAGCAGTTCTTC. Translation: CASSLGRYGANEQFF.

V and J are TRBV5-4 and TRBJ2-1; D gene uncertain. The CDR3 is 12 residues long. CDR1 SGHNT and CDR2 YYREEE come from the germline V gene (reference sequence). Trimming left V 0 bases short and J 4 bases short, with 2 bases between. CDR3 sequence reads: CASSLAYNEQFF. The CDR3 DNA is TGTGCCAGCAGCTTGGCATACAATGAGCAGTTCTTC.

The chain has TRBV29-1 and TRBJ1-1; the D gene is possibly TRBD1 (6 bases). V was shortened by 6 bases and J by 0 bases, with 11 bases between the two germline ends. The CDR3 is 13 residues long. Germline CDR1 and CDR2: SQVTM and ANQGSEA. CDR3 protein: CSVRGGLNTEAFF. CDR3 nucleotide sequence: TGCAGCGTCCGCGGGGGGCTGAACACTGAAGCTTTCTTT. Full variable domain (rest looked up from reference TRBV29-1 and TRBJ1-1): SAVISQKPSRDICQRGTSLTIQCQVDSQVTMMFWYRQQPGQSLTLIATANQGSEATYESGFVIDKFPISRPNLTFSTLTVSNMSPEDSSIYLCSVRGGLNTEAFFGQGTRLTVV.

The rearrangement links TRBV2 to TRBJ2-7; D is possibly TRBD2 (6 bases). CDR3 length: 13 residues. Germline CDR1 SNHLY, CDR2 FYNNEI. The V gene lost 9 bases and the J gene lost 2 bases, with 14 bases spanning the gap. For the CDR3, the DNA is TGTGCCAGTAATAGCGGAATACCCTACGAGCAGTACTTC. Protein sequence: CASNSGIPYEQYF.

The rearrangement uses TRBV5-6 and TRBJ2-3; a weak D match, TRBD2 (6 bases). CDR3 length equals 15 residues. The germline CDR1 and CDR2 sequences are SGHDT and YYEEEE. V was shortened by 0 bases and J by 4 bases, with 12 bases between the two germline ends. CDR3 coding DNA: TGTGCCAGCAGCTTGGTTTCCGGGAGCGCAGATACGCAGTATTTT. Translated: CASSLVSGSADTQYF. The whole variable domain, remainder taken from reference TRBV5-6 and TRBJ2-3, is DAGVTQSPTHLIKTRGQQVTLRCSPKSGHDTVSWYQQALGQGPQFIFQYYEEEERQRGNFPDRFSGHQFPNYSSELNVNALLLGDSALYLCASSLVSGSADTQYFGPGTRLTVL.

This clone showed up just a few times. The chain links TRBV7-8 to TRBJ1-2; D gene ambiguous. The CDR3 is 14 amino acids. V was pared by 6 bases and J by 7 bases, with 18 bases between. Germline values: CDR1 SGHVS, CDR2 FQNEAQ. DNA of the CDR3: TGTGCCAGCAGTCCTAGCTACGGAGTGCGTGGCTACACCTTC. Amino acids: CASSPSYGVRGYTF. Drawing the rest from reference TRBV7-8 and TRBJ1-2, the complete variable domain is GAGVSQSPRYKVAKRGQDVALRCDPISGHVSLFWYQQALGQGPEFLTYFQNEAQLDKSGLPSDRFFAERPEGSVSTLKIQRTQQEDSAVYLCASSPSYGVRGYTFGSGTRLTVV.

The chain employs TRBV4-3 and TRBJ1-4; D is undetermined. Germline V gene data show CDR1 as LGHNA and CDR2 as YSLEER. The CDR3 extends over 17 amino acids. Trimming removed 0 bases at V and 8 bases at J, with 19 bases between. The CDR3 DNA sequence: TGCGCCAGCAGCCAAGATAGGCCGGGTCCCCCTGGGGAAAAACTGTTTTTT. As protein: CASSQDRPGPPGEKLFF.

This clone has just a few counts. The chain couples TRBV6-4 to TRBJ2-3; 10 bases line up with TRBD1. The CDR3 is 15 amino acids. Unmatched junction bases numbered 3, after V lost 5 bases and J lost 1 base. CDR1 MRHNA and CDR2 SNTAGT come from the germline V gene. This CDR3 is CASSSGTGGTDTQYF. The CDR3 nucleotides are TGTGCCAGCAGTTCCGGGACAGGGGGCACAGATACGCAGTATTTT.

The rearrangement uses TRBV18 and TRBJ2-7, with D tentatively TRBD2 (5 bases). Germline V CDR1 and CDR2: KGHSH, LQKENI. There are 13 residues in the CDR3. Trimming stripped 6 bases from V and 7 bases from J, with 16 bases between. CDR3: CASSLAAAGEQYF. In nucleotides, the CDR3 is TGTGCCAGCTCCCTAGCAGCGGCCGGGGAGCAGTACTTC.

The chain couples TRBV19 to TRBJ2-5; 9 bases agree with TRBD1. CDR1 LNHDA and CDR2 SQIVND come from the germline V gene (reference sequence). This CDR3 contains 14 residues. The trim removed 4 bases at V and 2 bases at J, leaving 2 bases unmatched. The CDR3 region is CASSTGQGQETQYF. The CDR3 nucleotides are TGTGCCAGTAGTACTGGACAGGGGCAAGAGACCCAGTACTTC. Full variable domain (remainder filled in from reference TRBV19 and TRBJ2-5): DGGITQSPKYLFRKEGQNVTLSCEQNLNHDAMYWYRQDPGQGLRLIYYSQIVNDFQKGDIAEGYSVSREKKESFPLTVTSAQKNPTAFYLCASSTGQGQETQYFGPGTRLLVL.

The rearrangement uses TRBV7-8 and TRBJ2-7; D call uncertain. The germline V and J ends were trimmed by 5 bases and 7 bases, with 12 bases remaining between them. Per germline, CDR1 SGHVS and CDR2 FQNEAQ. This CDR3 comprises 12 residues. The CDR3: CASSHITREQYF. The DNA for the CDR3 is TGTGCCAGCAGCCACATAACGCGGGAGCAGTACTTC.

The chain combines TRBV10-3 with TRBJ1-2, with 8 bases matching TRBD1. J was trimmed by 3 bases and V by 6 bases; bases with no gene match: 3. The CDR3 is 13 amino acids. Germline V gene lookup returns CDR1 ENHRY and CDR2 SYGVKD. CDR3 in amino acids: CAIRADRDYGYTF. The CDR3 DNA sequence: TGTGCCATCAGGGCGGACAGGGACTATGGCTACACCTTC.

The J gene is TRBJ1-4, the V gene TRBV19; D uncertain. Trimming left V 3 bases short and J 4 bases short, with 12 bases between. The germline gives CDR1 LNHDA, CDR2 SQIVND (reference sequence). The CDR3 length is 15 residues. Here the CDR3 reads CASSMNGALNEKLFF. For the CDR3, the DNA is TGTGCCAGTAGTATGAACGGAGCTCTTAATGAAAAACTGTTTTTT.